Each of the 31 T cell receptor beta chains below was sequenced from the same sample in a study of shared clonotypes between healthy human individuals. Naive CD8 cells were CD45RO-negative, positively selected for CCR7, excluding terminally differentiated effector memory CD45RA+ cells. Assay used: immunoSEQ multiplex PCR; TCRdb lists only in-frame clones, some missing. The profile shows around 2,100,000 clones, roughly 95% of them singletons. Material for sequencing was naive CD8+ T cells sorted from blood. The receptors derive from a man in his late teens or twenties in good health.

The genes are TRBV6-5 and TRBJ2-7, with 7 positions matching TRBD1. Germline CDR1 is MNHEY and CDR2 is SVGAGI. The CDR3 contains 16 residues. V shed 2 bases and J 2 bases; nucleotides not matched to a gene: 9. The CDR3 is CASSYTATGPAYEQYF. The CDR3 bases are TGTGCCAGCAGTTACACCGCGACAGGGCCGGCCTACGAGCAGTACTTC.

The genes are TRBV27 and TRBJ1-1; 10 nucleotides agree with TRBD1. Trimming at V came to 5 bases and at J to 7 bases, leaving 7 bases not matched to a gene. Germline CDR1 and CDR2: MNHEY and SMNVEV (reference sequence). The CDR3 extends over 14 amino acids. The CDR3 sequence is CASSDGQGVIEAFF. CDR3 nucleotide sequence: TGTGCCAGCAGTGACGGACAGGGGGTTATTGAAGCTTTCTTT.

The chain combines TRBV30 with TRBJ2-5; the D gene is possibly TRBD1 (6 bases). Trimming shortened V by 2 bases and J by 2 bases, and 9 bases separated the two germline ends. Per germline, CDR1 GTSNPN and CDR2 SVGIG (reference sequence). This CDR3 is built from 13 residues. CDR3 region: CAWSFDRQETQYF. The DNA for the CDR3 is TGTGCCTGGAGTTTTGACAGGCAAGAGACCCAGTACTTC.

The V gene is TRBV27, the J gene TRBJ2-7; 10 bases map to TRBD1. With 3 bases clipped from V and 4 bases from J, the junction kept 9 bases outside the gene matches. This CDR3 comprises 16 residues. Germline CDR1 is MNHEY and CDR2 is SMNVEV (reference sequence). The CDR3 nucleotides are TGTGCCAGCAGTTTCTTGACAGGGGGCAATTTTTACGAGCAGTACTTC. Protein sequence: CASSFLTGGNFYEQYF.

The chain joins TRBV4-1 to TRBJ2-2; D possibly matches TRBD1 or TRBD2 (5 bases each). The germline V and J ends were trimmed by 1 base and 0 bases, with 9 bases remaining between them. The length of the CDR3 is 16 residues. Germline V gene sequence: CDR1 MGHRA, CDR2 YSYEKL. The CDR3 coding sequence is TGCGCCAGCAGCCAAGCTTCGGGACCGAACACCGGGGAGCTGTTTTTT. This sequence encodes CASSQASGPNTGELFF.

The chain joins TRBV5-4 to TRBJ2-3; D unresolved. The V and J ends lost 4 bases and 8 bases respectively, with 11 bases between them. The CDR3 is 12 residues long. Germline V lookup: CDR1 SGHNT, CDR2 YYREEE (reference sequence). In nucleotides, the CDR3 is TGTGCCAGCAGCGACTTTAGTGGTACGCAGTATTTT. This gives the protein CASSDFSGTQYF. Based on the CDR3 plus reference TRBV5-4 and TRBJ2-3, the full variable domain is ETGVTQSPTHLIKTRGQQVTLRCSSQSGHNTVSWYQQALGQGPQFIFQYYREEENGRGNFPPRFSGLQFPNYSSELNVNALELDDSALYLCASSDFSGTQYFGPGTRLTVL.

J is TRBJ1-2 and V is TRBV15, with D perhaps matching TRBD1 (6 bases). V shed 3 bases and J shed 1 base, with 18 bases lying between them. The CDR3 extends over 17 amino acids. Germline V gene data show CDR1 as LNHNV and CDR2 as YYDKDF (reference sequence). The CDR3 protein is CATSSLNREMFNYGYTF. DNA for the CDR3: TGTGCCACCAGCAGTTTGAACAGGGAAATGTTTAACTATGGCTACACCTTC.

The gene calls are TRBV30 and TRBJ2-3; no firm D call. Trimming removed 2 bases from V and 0 bases from J, with 9 bases in between. Germline values: CDR1 GTSNPN, CDR2 SVGIG (reference sequence). This CDR3 is 14 amino acids long. CDR3 nucleotide sequence: TGTGCCTGGAGTATGGGGATTAGCACAGATACGCAGTATTTT. Residues: CAWSMGISTDTQYF.

Note on this clone: This same CDR3 is encoded by further DNA sequences in the sample. V is TRBV7-9 and J is TRBJ2-1, with D maybe TRBD2 (6 bases). V shed 5 bases and J shed 4 bases, with 9 bases lying between them. This CDR3 spans 13 amino acids. The germline CDR1 and CDR2 sequences are SEHNR and FQNEAQ (reference sequence). The DNA of the CDR3 is TGTGCCAGCAGCCCCGGGGGTTACAATGAGCAGTTCTTC. Amino acid sequence: CASSPGGYNEQFF.

The chain employs TRBV27 and TRBJ1-1; D remains ambiguous. The germline V and J ends were trimmed by 4 bases and 1 base, with 19 bases remaining between them. This CDR3 spans 17 amino acids. The germline gives CDR1 MNHEY, CDR2 SMNVEV (reference sequence). CDR3 in amino acids: CASSSYPNGNRNTEAFF. The CDR3 coding sequence is TGTGCCAGCAGTTCCTACCCAAACGGAAACAGGAACACTGAAGCTTTCTTT.

On this clone: Other DNA sequences in the same sample also yield this CDR3. The chain links TRBV4-1 to TRBJ2-5, with D possibly being TRBD1 or TRBD2 (5 bases each). The CDR3 runs to 13 residues. Per the germline V gene, CDR1 is MGHRA and CDR2 is YSYEKL. The V end lost 1 base, the J end lost 5 bases, and 8 bases lay between the germline ends. The CDR3, as DNA: TGCGCCAGCAGCCAAGTCGGGGCCGAGACCCAGTACTTC. Amino acid sequence: CASSQVGAETQYF.

This chain joins TRBV2 and TRBJ1-2; D might be TRBD1 (6 bases). Germline assignment: CDR1 SNHLY and CDR2 FYNNEI. This CDR3 is 15 amino acids long. The V gene lost 5 bases and the J gene lost 8 bases, with 21 bases spanning the gap. The CDR3 is CASSLAEGTGWGYTF. For the CDR3, the DNA is TGTGCCAGCAGTCTAGCGGAGGGCACAGGGTGGGGCTACACCTTC.

The chain is built from TRBV14 and TRBJ1-4; 7 bases agree with TRBD1. The germline CDR1 and CDR2 sequences are SGHDN and FVKESK. CDR3 length: 15 amino acids. The J segment lost 5 bases and the V segment lost 1 base, leaving 4 bases of the junction unmatched. The CDR3 DNA sequence: TGTGCCAGCAGCCAAGGGACAGGCGGGAATGAAAAACTGTTTTTT. This translates into CASSQGTGGNEKLFF.

CDR3: CSASGGASETQYF. CDR3 DNA sequence: TGCAGCGCCAGCGGGGGGGCCTCAGAGACCCAGTACTTC. The V call is TRBV29-1, the J call TRBJ2-5; the match to TRBD2 covers 10 bases. Germline-derived CDR1 and CDR2 are SQVTM and ANQGSEA. V lost 7 bases to trimming and J lost 4 bases; unmatched junction nucleotides: 6. The CDR3 is 13 amino acids.

The chain uses TRBV14 and TRBJ2-5; D is uncertain. With 0 bases removed from V and 1 base from J, the gap between germline ends came to 9 bases. This CDR3 comprises 15 residues. Germline CDR1 is SGHDN and CDR2 is FVKESK. The CDR3 coding sequence is TGTGCCAGCAGCCAAGATTACCGTCCCCAAGAGACCCAGTACTTC. Translated, it gives CASSQDYRPQETQYF.

The rearrangement links TRBV5-6 to TRBJ2-1; no definite D call. The CDR3 is made up of 12 amino acids. V lost 2 bases to trimming and J lost 8 bases, with 8 bases between them. Germline loops: CDR1 SGHDT, CDR2 YYEEEE. The CDR3 loop is CASSFWGHEQFF. CDR3 nucleotide sequence: TGTGCCAGCAGCTTTTGGGGTCATGAGCAGTTCTTC.

Note on this clone: The sample has other DNA sequences that encode this CDR3 too. The chain joins TRBV4-1 to TRBJ2-1; D may be TRBD1 (5 bases). This CDR3 has 14 amino acids. Trimming removed 0 bases at V and 4 bases at J, with 7 bases between. CDR1 and CDR2 (germline): MGHRA, YSYEKL. This CDR3 is CASSQETVYNEQFF. CDR3 sequence (DNA): TGCGCCAGCAGCCAAGAGACAGTTTACAATGAGCAGTTCTTC.

The chain employs TRBV11-2 and TRBJ2-5; TRBD2 matches 11 bases. The CDR3 is 17 residues long. The V gene's germline CDR1 is SGHAT and CDR2 FQNNGV. V gave up 0 bases and J gave up 3 bases; unmatched junction bases: 6. The CDR3 DNA reads as TGTGCCAGCAGCTTAGATCTAGCGGGAGGCTTAAAAGAGACCCAGTACTTC. This codes for CASSLDLAGGLKETQYF. Full variable domain (remainder filled in from reference TRBV11-2 and TRBJ2-5): EAGVAQSPRYKIIEKRQSVAFWCNPISGHATLYWYQQILGQGPKLLIQFQNNGVVDDSQLPKDRFSAERLKGVDSTLKIQPAKLEDSAVYLCASSLDLAGGLKETQYFGPGTRLLVL.

Notes on this clone: The identical CDR3 is also encoded by other nucleotide sequences in the sample. The chain uses TRBV19 and TRBJ1-2; D is uncertain. Per germline, CDR1 LNHDA and CDR2 SQIVND (reference sequence). The CDR3 has 12 residues. V was trimmed by 3 bases and J by 3 bases, leaving 5 bases between them. CDR3: CASSMPDYGYTF. In DNA, the CDR3 is TGTGCCAGTAGTATGCCCGACTATGGCTACACCTTC.

In its sample, this clone was seen once. V gene TRBV6-4 combines with J gene TRBJ2-3; no firm D call. Germline values: CDR1 MRHNA, CDR2 SNTAGT. The CDR3 totals 15 residues. Deletions cut 0 bases from V and 5 bases from J, with 12 bases between. The CDR3 nucleotides read TGTGCCAGCAGTGACTCGGATAGCCGAATAGATACGCAGTATTTT. Translated: CASSDSDSRIDTQYF.

The chain joins TRBV10-2 to TRBJ1-2; maybe TRBD1 (6 bases). The V end was cut by 0 bases, the J end by 7 bases, with 18 bases between. Per the germline V gene, CDR1 is WSHSY and CDR2 is SAAADI. The CDR3 runs 16 residues. DNA for the CDR3: TGCGCCAGCAGTGAGTCAGCGGCAGGGGACCCGATTGGCTACACCTTC. It is translated as CASSESAAGDPIGYTF.

The V gene is TRBV7-9, the J gene TRBJ1-4; TRBD1 agrees at 7 bases. Unmatched junction bases numbered 7, after V lost 5 bases and J lost 4 bases. This CDR3 has 15 residues. Germline-derived CDR1 and CDR2 are SEHNR and FQNEAQ (reference sequence). This chain's CDR3 is CASSHLGDSNEKLFF. The CDR3 DNA is TGTGCCAGCAGCCACCTCGGGGACAGTAATGAAAAACTGTTTTTT.

The chain links TRBV12-5 to TRBJ2-7, with TRBD2 matching 8 bases. V was pared by 0 bases and J by 4 bases, with 14 bases of the junction left unmatched. The CDR3 is made up of 18 amino acids. Germline V lookup: CDR1 LGHNT, CDR2 FRNRAP. CDR3 in DNA: TGTGCTAGTGGTTTGGTACGGGGACCGAATAGCGGGATTTACGAGCAGTACTTC. This encodes CASGLVRGPNSGIYEQYF. Looking up the rest from reference TRBV12-5 and TRBJ2-7 gives the full variable domain: DARVTQTPRHKVTEMGQEVTMRCQPILGHNTVFWYRQTMMQGLELLAYFRNRAPLDDSGMPKDRFSAEMPDATLATLKIQPSEPRDSAVYFCASGLVRGPNSGIYEQYFGPGTRLTVT.

The chain has TRBV21-1 and TRBJ1-1. TRBV21-1 is described as a pseudogene. The CDR3 runs 11 residues. CDR3 in DNA: TGTGCCAGGATTCAGAACACTGAAGCTTTCTTT. Protein product: CARIQNTEAFF.

As to this clone: Other DNA variants within this sample encode the same CDR3. V is TRBV6-5 and J is TRBJ1-4; weak D call: TRBD1 (5 bases). In germline, CDR1 is MNHEY, CDR2 SVGAGI. This CDR3 is built from 15 residues. Between the trimmed V and J ends, which lost 2 bases and 1 base, there was a span of 8 bases. The chain's CDR3 is CASSYTGGTNEKLFF. The CDR3 DNA follows: TGTGCCAGCAGTTACACGGGGGGAACTAATGAAAAACTGTTTTTT.

The chain uses TRBV6-6 and TRBJ1-2; D is unclear. CDR3 length: 14 residues. Per germline, CDR1 MNHNY and CDR2 SVGAGI (reference sequence). The germline V and J ends were trimmed by 0 bases and 1 base, with 6 bases remaining between them. The CDR3 protein is CASSYSPVNYGYTF. The CDR3 DNA sequence: TGTGCCAGCAGTTACTCTCCAGTTAACTATGGCTACACCTTC.

The chain couples TRBV6-6 to TRBJ2-5; D uncertain. The CDR3 is made up of 14 amino acids. Per germline, CDR1 MNHNY and CDR2 SVGAGI (reference sequence). Trimming pared 2 bases from V and 5 bases from J, leaving 12 bases between. The CDR3 sequence: CASSYGPLGETQYF. Written as DNA, the CDR3 is TGTGCCAGCAGTTACGGTCCTCTTGGGGAGACCCAGTACTTC.

The table lists this clone with a count of one. V is TRBV6-5 and J is TRBJ1-1, with D uncertain. Germline CDR1 is MNHEY and CDR2 is SVGAGI. Trimming pared 2 bases from V and 4 bases from J, leaving 14 bases between. The CDR3 length is 15 residues. CDR3 DNA: TGTGCCAGCAGTTACGGTTCGGGTGGTGTCACTGAAGCTTTCTTT. Its translation: CASSYGSGGVTEAFF.

Turning to this clone: The same CDR3 can be traced to other DNA sequences in this sample. The chain uses TRBV5-6 and TRBJ1-6; TRBD1 might be the D (5 bases). Germline V gives CDR1 SGHDT, CDR2 YYEEEE. The germline V and J ends were trimmed by 4 bases and 7 bases, with 9 bases remaining between them. This CDR3 is built from 13 residues. The CDR3 loop is CASSLGPNSPLHF. The CDR3 DNA sequence: TGTGCCAGCAGCCTGGGGCCCAATTCACCCCTCCACTTT.

This clone was recorded only once. This may stem from a read error, because a much larger clone lies one nucleotide away. This sample includes further DNA sequences coding for the same CDR3. V usage is TRBV6-5 and J usage is TRBJ2-2; D is ambiguous. CDR1 MNHEY and CDR2 SVGAGI come from the germline V gene. Trimming pared 0 bases from V and 4 bases from J, leaving 3 bases between. The CDR3 totals 13 residues. In DNA form, the CDR3 reads TGTGCCAGCAGTTACTCGACCACCGGGGAGCTGTTTTTT. Protein product: CASSYSTTGELFF.

CDR3 coding DNA: TGTGCCAGCAGCACTCCGACAGGGCGGACTGAAGCTTTCTTT. It encodes CASSTPTGRTEAFF. The chain carries TRBV5-6 and TRBJ1-1; 7 bases are shared with TRBD1. CDR1 is SGHDT, CDR2 YYEEEE, per germline. The trim removed 4 bases at V and 5 bases at J, leaving 8 bases unmatched. This CDR3 contains 14 residues.